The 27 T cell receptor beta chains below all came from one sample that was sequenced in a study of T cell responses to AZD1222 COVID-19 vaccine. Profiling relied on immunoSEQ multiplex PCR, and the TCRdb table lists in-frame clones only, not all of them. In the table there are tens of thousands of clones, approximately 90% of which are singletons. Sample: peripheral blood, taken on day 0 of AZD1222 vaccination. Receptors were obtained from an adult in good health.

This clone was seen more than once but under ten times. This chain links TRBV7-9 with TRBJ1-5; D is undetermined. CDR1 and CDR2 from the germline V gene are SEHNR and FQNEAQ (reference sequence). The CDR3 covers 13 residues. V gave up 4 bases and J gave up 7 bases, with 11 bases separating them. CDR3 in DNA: TGTGCCAGCAGCTCCGTCGAGGGACAGCCCCAGCATTTT. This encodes CASSSVEGQPQHF.

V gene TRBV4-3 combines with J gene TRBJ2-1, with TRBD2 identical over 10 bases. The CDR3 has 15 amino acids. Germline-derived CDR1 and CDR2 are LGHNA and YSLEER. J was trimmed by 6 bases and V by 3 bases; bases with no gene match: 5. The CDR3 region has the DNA TGCGCCAGCAGCCAGAAAGCGGGGGGGCTCAATGAGCAGTTCTTC. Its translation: CASSQKAGGLNEQFF.

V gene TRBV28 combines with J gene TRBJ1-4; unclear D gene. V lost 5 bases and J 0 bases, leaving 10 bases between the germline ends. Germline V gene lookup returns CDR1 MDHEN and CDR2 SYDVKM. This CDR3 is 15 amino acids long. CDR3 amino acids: CASSPLPATNEKLFF. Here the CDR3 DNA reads TGTGCCAGCAGTCCCCTGCCAGCAACTAATGAAAAACTGTTTTTT.

The CDR3 loop reads CASSLEQGYEQYF. As DNA, the CDR3 is TGTGCCAGCAGCCTAGAACAGGGTTACGAGCAGTACTTC. This chain connects TRBV7-2 to TRBJ2-7; the D gene is possibly TRBD1 (6 bases). The CDR3 has 13 residues. V lost 5 bases, J lost 4 bases, and 12 bases lay in between. Germline assignment: CDR1 SGHTA and CDR2 FQGNSA.

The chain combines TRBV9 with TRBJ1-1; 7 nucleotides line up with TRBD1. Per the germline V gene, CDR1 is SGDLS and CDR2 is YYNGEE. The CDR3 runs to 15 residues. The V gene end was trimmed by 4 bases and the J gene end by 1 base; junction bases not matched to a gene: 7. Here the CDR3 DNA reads TGTGCCAGCAGCCCCAGGGGGAATCGGAACACTGAAGCTTTCTTT. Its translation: CASSPRGNRNTEAFF.

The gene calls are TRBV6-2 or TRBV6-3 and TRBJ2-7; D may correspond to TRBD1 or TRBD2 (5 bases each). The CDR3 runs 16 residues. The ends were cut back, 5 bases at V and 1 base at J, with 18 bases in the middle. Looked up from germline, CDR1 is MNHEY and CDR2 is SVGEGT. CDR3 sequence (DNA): TGTGCCAGCAGTAGATCCGGGACGTTAAGATCCTACGAGCAGTACTTC. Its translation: CASSRSGTLRSYEQYF.

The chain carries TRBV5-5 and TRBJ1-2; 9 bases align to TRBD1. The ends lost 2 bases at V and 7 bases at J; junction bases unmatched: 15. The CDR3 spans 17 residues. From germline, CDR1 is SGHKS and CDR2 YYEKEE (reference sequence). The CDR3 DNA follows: TGTGCCAGCAGCTTTGGAAGTCCGGGGACAGGGACTGGTGGCTACACCTTC. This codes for CASSFGSPGTGTGGYTF.

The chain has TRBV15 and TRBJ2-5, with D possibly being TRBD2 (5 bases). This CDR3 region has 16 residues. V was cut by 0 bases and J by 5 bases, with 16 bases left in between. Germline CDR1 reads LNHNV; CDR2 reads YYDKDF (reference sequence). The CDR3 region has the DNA TGTGCCACCAGCAGAGATCTGAAGGACTCAAGGGAGACCCAGTACTTC. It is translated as CATSRDLKDSRETQYF.

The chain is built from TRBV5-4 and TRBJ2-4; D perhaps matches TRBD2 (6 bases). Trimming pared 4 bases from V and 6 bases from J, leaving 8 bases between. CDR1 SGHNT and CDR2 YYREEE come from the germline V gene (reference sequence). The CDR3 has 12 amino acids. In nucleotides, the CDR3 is TGTGCCAGCAGCGAACTAGCAAACATTCAGTACTTC. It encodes CASSELANIQYF.

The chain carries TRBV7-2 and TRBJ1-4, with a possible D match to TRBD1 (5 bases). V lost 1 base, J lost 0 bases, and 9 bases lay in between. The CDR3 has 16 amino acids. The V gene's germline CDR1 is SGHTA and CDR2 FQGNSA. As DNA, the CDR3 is TGTGCCAGCAGCTTAGGGTGGGGGTCAACTAATGAAAAACTGTTTTTT. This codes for CASSLGWGSTNEKLFF. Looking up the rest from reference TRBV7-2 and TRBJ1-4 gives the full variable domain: GAGVSQSPSNKVTEKGKDVELRCDPISGHTALYWYRQSLGQGLEFLIYFQGNSAPDKSGLPSDRFSAERTGGSVSTLTIQRTQQEDSAVYLCASSLGWGSTNEKLFFGSGTQLSVL.

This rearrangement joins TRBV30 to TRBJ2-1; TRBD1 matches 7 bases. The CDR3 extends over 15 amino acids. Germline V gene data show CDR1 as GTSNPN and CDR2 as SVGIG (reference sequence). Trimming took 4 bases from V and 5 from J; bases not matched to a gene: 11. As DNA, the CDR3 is TGTGCCTGGAAAGGAACGAAGGGGGCGAACAATGAGCAGTTCTTC. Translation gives CAWKGTKGANNEQFF.

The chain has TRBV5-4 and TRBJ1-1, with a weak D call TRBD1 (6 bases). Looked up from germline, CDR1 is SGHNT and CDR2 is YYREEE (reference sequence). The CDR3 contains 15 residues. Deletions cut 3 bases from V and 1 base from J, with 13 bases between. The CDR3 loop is CASSSGQGPNTEAFF. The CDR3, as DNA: TGTGCCAGCAGCTCCGGCCAGGGGCCGAACACTGAAGCTTTCTTT.

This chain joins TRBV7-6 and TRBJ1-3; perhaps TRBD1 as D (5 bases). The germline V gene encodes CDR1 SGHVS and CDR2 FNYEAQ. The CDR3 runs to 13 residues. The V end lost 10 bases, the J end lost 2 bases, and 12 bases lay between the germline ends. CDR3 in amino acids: CATGTTTGNTIYF. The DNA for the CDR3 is TGTGCCACAGGGACGACGACTGGAAACACCATATATTTT.

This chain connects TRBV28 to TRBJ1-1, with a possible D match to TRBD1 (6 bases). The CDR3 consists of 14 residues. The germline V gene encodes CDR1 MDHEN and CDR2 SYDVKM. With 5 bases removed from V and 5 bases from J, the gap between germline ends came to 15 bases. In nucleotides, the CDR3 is TGTGCCAGCAGTGCTGGGGGGCGCGAAACTGAAGCTTTCTTT. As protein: CASSAGGRETEAFF.

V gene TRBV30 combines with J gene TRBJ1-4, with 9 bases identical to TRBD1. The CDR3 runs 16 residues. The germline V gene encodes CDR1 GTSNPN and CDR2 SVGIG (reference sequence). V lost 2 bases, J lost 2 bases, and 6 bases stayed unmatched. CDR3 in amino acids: CAWSPGTGTTNEKLFF. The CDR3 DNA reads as TGTGCCTGGAGTCCAGGGACAGGGACGACTAATGAAAAACTGTTTTTT.

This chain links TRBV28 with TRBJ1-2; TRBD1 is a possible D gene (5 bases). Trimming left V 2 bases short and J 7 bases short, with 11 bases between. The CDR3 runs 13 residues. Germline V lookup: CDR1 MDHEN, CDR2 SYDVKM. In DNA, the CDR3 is TGTGCCAGCAGTTTAGCAGGGTCTAGTGGCTACACCTTC. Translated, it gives CASSLAGSSGYTF.

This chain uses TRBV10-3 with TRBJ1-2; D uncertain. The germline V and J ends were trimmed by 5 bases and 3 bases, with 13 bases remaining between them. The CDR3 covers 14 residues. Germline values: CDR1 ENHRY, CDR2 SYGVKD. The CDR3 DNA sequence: TGTGCCATCAGTACTTTCCCTGGTGACTATGGCTACACCTTC. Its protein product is CAISTFPGDYGYTF.

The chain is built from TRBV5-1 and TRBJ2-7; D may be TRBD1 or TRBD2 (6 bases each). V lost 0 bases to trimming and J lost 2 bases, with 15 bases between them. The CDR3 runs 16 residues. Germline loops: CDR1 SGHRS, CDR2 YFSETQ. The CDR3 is CASSLAGAGLPYEQYF. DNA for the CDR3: TGCGCCAGCAGCTTGGCAGGGGCGGGGCTACCCTACGAGCAGTACTTC.

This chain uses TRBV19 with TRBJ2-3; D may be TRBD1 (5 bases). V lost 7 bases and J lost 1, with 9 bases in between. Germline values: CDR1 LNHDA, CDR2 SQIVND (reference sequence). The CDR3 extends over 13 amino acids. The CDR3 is CASKVGGTDTQYF. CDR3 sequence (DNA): TGTGCCAGTAAGGTAGGGGGCACAGATACGCAGTATTTT.

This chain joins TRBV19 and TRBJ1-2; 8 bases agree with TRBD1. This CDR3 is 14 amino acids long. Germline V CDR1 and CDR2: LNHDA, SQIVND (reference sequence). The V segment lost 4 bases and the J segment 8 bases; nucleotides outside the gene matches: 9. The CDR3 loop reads CASSTGQGEKGYTF. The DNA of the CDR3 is TGTGCCAGTAGTACCGGACAGGGAGAGAAAGGCTACACCTTC.

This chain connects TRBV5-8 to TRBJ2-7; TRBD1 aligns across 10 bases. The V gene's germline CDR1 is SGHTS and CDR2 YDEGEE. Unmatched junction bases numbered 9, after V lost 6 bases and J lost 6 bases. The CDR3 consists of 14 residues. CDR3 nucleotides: TGTGCCAGCAACTCCGGGACAGGGGATCGCGAGCAGTACTTC. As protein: CASNSGTGDREQYF.

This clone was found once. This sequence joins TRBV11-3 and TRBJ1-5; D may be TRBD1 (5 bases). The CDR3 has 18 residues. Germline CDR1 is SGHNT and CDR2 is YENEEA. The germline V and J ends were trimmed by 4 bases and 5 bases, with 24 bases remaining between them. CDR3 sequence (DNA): TGTGCCAGCAGCTCCCCAGGATGGGGCGATCCCCGGGATCAGCCCCAGCATTTT. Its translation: CASSSPGWGDPRDQPQHF.

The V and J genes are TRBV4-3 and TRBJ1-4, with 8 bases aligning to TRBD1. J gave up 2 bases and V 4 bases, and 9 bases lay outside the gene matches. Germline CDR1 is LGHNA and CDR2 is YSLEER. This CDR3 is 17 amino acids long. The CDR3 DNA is TGCGCCAGCAGCCTACGGACCGGACAGGGCACTAATGAAAAACTGTTTTTT. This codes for CASSLRTGQGTNEKLFF.

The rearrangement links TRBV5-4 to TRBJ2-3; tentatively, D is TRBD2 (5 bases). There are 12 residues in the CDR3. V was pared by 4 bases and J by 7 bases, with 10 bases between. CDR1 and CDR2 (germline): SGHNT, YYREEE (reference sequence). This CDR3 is CASSLPGNTQYF. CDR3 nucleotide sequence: TGTGCCAGCAGCCTGCCGGGGAATACGCAGTATTTT.

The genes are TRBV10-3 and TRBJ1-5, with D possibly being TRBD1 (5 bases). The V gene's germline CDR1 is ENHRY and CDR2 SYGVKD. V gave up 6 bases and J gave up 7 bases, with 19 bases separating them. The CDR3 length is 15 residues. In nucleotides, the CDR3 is TGTGCCATCAGCGGCAGGGAGGTGGCAGGGCAGCCCCAGCATTTT. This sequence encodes CAISGREVAGQPQHF.

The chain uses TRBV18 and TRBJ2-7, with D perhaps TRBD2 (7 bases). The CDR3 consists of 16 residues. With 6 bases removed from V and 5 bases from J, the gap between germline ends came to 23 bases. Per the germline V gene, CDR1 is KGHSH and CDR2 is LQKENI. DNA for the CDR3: TGTGCCAGCTCGCGTAGGGGGGGTAACGGAGGGGACGAGCAGTACTTC. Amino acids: CASSRRGGNGGDEQYF. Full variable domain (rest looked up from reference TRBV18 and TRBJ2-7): NAGVMQNPRHLVRRRGQEARLRCSPMKGHSHVYWYRQLPEEGLKFMVYLQKENIIDESGMPKERFSAEFPKEGPSILRIQQVVRGDSAAYFCASSRRGGNGGDEQYFGPGTRLTVT.

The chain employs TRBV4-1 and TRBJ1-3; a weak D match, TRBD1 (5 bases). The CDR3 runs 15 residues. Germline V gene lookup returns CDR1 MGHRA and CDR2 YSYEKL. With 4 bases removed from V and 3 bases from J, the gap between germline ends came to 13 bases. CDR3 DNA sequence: TGCGCCAGCAGCCTAGGAGGGGATTATGGAAACACCATATATTTT. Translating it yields CASSLGGDYGNTIYF.